The entry below describes one TCR beta chain. These data belong to a study of healthy donors' naive CD4 and CD8 T cells. Naive T cells were sorted: CD4+CD8-CD45RO-CD45RA+ for CD4+, CD8+CD4-CD45RA+CD27bright for CD8+. TCR libraries were built from about 500 ng of total RNA by linear amplification. Via MiXCR, TCRdb re-called the reads, giving one row per CDR3 protein. The repertoire holds 150,000 to 200,000 distinct CDR3 sequences, with about 74% as singletons. The sequenced sample was naive CD4+ and CD8+ T cells sorted from blood, pooled from several donors. The TCR was taken from a pool of human donors in good health; the sample pools cells from several healthy donors.

This CDR3 is CSVEGTGQETQYF. In DNA form, the CDR3 reads TGCAGCGTCGAGGGGACAGGTCAAGAGACCCAGTACTTC. This chain links TRBV29-1 with TRBJ2-5, with TRBD1 identical over 8 bases. There are 13 residues in the CDR3. V shed 6 bases and J 2 bases; nucleotides not matched to a gene: 5. Germline V lookup: CDR1 SQVTM, CDR2 ANQGSEA.